A selection of T cell receptor beta chains follows, all from one sample in a study of CD8 T cells in Susac syndrome. In TCRdb, the immunoSEQ multiplex PCR reads were re-called with MiXCR into one record per CDR3 protein. The sample carries approximately 94,000 distinct CDR3 sequences, 95% recorded once. Sequenced: CD8+ T cells from PBMCs. The receptor set was obtained from a human donor with Susac syndrome. CDR3s include the opening cysteine and the closing phenylalanine or tryptophan. Fields, in order: CDR3 protein, CDR3 DNA, CDR3 length, V gene, clone size, J gene, D gene. D genes are given only for firm matches. Some rows have no size entry. The others give once, few or many, or a class for an expanded clone.

CASRLYTSGGTDTQYF	TGCGCCAGCAGACTCTATACATCCGGAGGCACAGATACGCAGTATTTT	16	TRBV5-1	once	TRBJ2-3	NA
CSVEERDTQQDGYTF	TGCAGCGTTGAGGAGAGGGACACCCAGCAGGATGGCTACACCTTC	15	TRBV29-1	once	TRBJ1-2	NA
CASSRNSGGGYNEQFF	TGTGCCAGCAGCCGCAATAGCGGGGGGGGGTATAATGAGCAGTTCTTC	16	TRBV3-1	NA	TRBJ2-1	TRBD2
CASSEGQSTDTQYF	TGCGCCAGCTCAGAGGGGCAAAGCACAGATACGCAGTATTTT	14	TRBV23-1	NA	TRBJ2-3	NA
CSAYQPGGSYEQYF	TGCAGTGCTTACCAACCAGGGGGCTCCTACGAGCAGTACTTC	14	TRBV20-1	NA	TRBJ2-7	TRBD1
CSARTGQGLAEAFF	TGCAGTGCTAGAACCGGACAGGGATTGGCTGAAGCTTTCTTT	14	TRBV20-1	NA	TRBJ1-1	TRBD1
CASSSLGGGGLVEQYF	TGTGCCAGCAGCTCCTTGGGCGGGGGGGGCCTTGTGGAGCAGTACTTC	16	TRBV7-6	NA	TRBJ2-7	TRBD2
CATSDTGTGAYNEQFF	TGTGCCACCAGTGATACCGGGACAGGAGCCTACAATGAGCAGTTCTTC	16	TRBV24-1	NA	TRBJ2-1	TRBD1
CASSLEYSGSPYEQYF	TGTGCCAGCAGCTTAGAGTATAGCGGGAGCCCCTACGAGCAGTACTTC	16	TRBV7-9	NA	TRBJ2-7	TRBD2
CASSLDQGRTEAFF	TGTGCCAGCAGCTTAGATCAGGGGCGGACTGAAGCTTTCTTT	14	TRBV7-9	NA	TRBJ1-1	NA
CSVETGSSYEQYF	TGCAGCGTTGAAACAGGGAGCTCCTACGAGCAGTACTTC	13	TRBV29-1	NA	TRBJ2-7	NA
CASSTGQSQNIQYF	TGCGCCAGCTCCACGGGACAGAGCCAAAACATTCAGTACTTC	14	TRBV5-1	NA	TRBJ2-4	TRBD1
CSASYGDYNEQFF	TGCAGTGCTAGCTACGGGGACTACAATGAGCAGTTCTTC	13	TRBV20-1	NA	TRBJ2-1	NA
CASTSGVEQYF	TGTGCCAGCACCAGCGGGGTTGAGCAGTACTTC	11	TRBV12-3/TRBV12-4	NA	TRBJ2-7	TRBD2
CSATRTGINYGYTF	TGCAGTGCTACCCGGACAGGGATCAACTATGGCTACACCTTC	14	TRBV20-1	NA	TRBJ1-2	TRBD1
CASSSKGWETQYF	TGTGCCAGCAGCTCGAAGGGGTGGGAGACCCAGTACTTC	13	TRBV11-2	NA	TRBJ2-5	NA
CSVRLAGGLLTGELFF	TGCAGCGTTCGGCTAGCGGGGGGGCTGTTGACCGGGGAGCTGTTTTTT	16	TRBV29-1	NA	TRBJ2-2	TRBD2
CATSRESLTSRHNEQFF	TGTGCCACCAGCAGAGAATCCCTGACTAGTCGCCACAATGAGCAGTTCTTC	17	TRBV15	NA	TRBJ2-1	NA
CASSLGLAGADTQYF	TGTGCCAGCAGTTTAGGACTAGCGGGAGCAGATACGCAGTATTTT	15	TRBV12-3/TRBV12-4	few	TRBJ2-3	TRBD2
CASSQVSAGTPQHF	TGCGCCAGCAGCCAAGTTTCGGCGGGTACCCCCCAGCATTTT	14	TRBV4-1	NA	TRBJ1-5	NA
CSVEGVGYTF	TGCAGCGTTGAGGGGGTCGGCTACACCTTC	10	TRBV29-1	NA	TRBJ1-2	NA
CASSSPRTDTQYF	TGTGCCAGCAGCTCACCTCGCACAGATACGCAGTATTTT	13	TRBV5-4	NA	TRBJ2-3	NA
CSVEPNSQETQYF	TGCAGCGTTGAGCCAAATTCACAAGAGACCCAGTACTTC	13	TRBV29-1	NA	TRBJ2-5	NA
CSVEQSGRGDNEQFF	TGCAGCGTAGAACAGAGCGGGAGGGGTGACAATGAGCAGTTCTTC	15	TRBV29-1	NA	TRBJ2-1	TRBD2
CSVEYRGVWGYNEQFF	TGCAGCGTTGAGTACCGCGGGGTGTGGGGGTACAATGAGCAGTTCTTC	16	TRBV29-1	once	TRBJ2-1	NA
CASSFGGGTGELFF	TGTGCCAGCAGTTTTGGGGGCGGAACCGGGGAGCTGTTTTTT	14	TRBV6-5	NA	TRBJ2-2	NA
CSVSIFGLRSSGNTIYF	TGCAGCGTCTCGATCTTTGGACTGAGGAGCTCTGGAAACACCATATATTTT	17	TRBV29-1	NA	TRBJ1-3	NA
CASSPPGGADTQYF	TGTGCCAGCAGCCCCCCTGGGGGCGCAGATACGCAGTATTTT	14	TRBV3-1	NA	TRBJ2-3	NA
CSARPTASYEQYF	TGCAGTGCTAGACCGACAGCCTCCTACGAGCAGTACTTC	13	TRBV20-1	NA	TRBJ2-7	NA
CSASGSYNEQFF	TGCAGTGCTTCTGGCTCCTACAATGAGCAGTTCTTC	12	TRBV20-1	NA	TRBJ2-1	NA
CASSQGGNNEQFF	TGTGCCAGCAGCCAAGGAGGGAACAATGAGCAGTTCTTC	13	TRBV14	NA	TRBJ2-1	NA
CASSQDPYSPQETQYF	TGCGCCAGCAGCCAAGATCCCTACAGTCCCCAAGAGACCCAGTACTTC	16	TRBV4-1	NA	TRBJ2-5	NA
CASSQGREAFF	TGCGCCAGCAGCCAGGGCAGGGAAGCTTTCTTT	11	TRBV4-1	few	TRBJ1-1	NA
CASSQDSRAYGYTF	TGTGCCAGCAGCCAAGATTCCAGGGCCTATGGCTACACCTTC	14	TRBV3-1	once	TRBJ1-2	NA
CASSDGGHETQYF	TGTGCCAGCAGCGATGGGGGGCACGAGACCCAGTACTTC	13	TRBV9	NA	TRBJ2-5	NA
CASSNRDSYEQYF	TGTGCCAGCAGTAACCGGGACAGTTACGAGCAGTACTTC	13	TRBV2	NA	TRBJ2-7	TRBD1
CASSLQPPGQGHNEQFF	TGTGCCAGCAGTCTACAACCCCCGGGACAGGGCCACAATGAGCAGTTCTTC	17	TRBV6-4	once	TRBJ2-1	TRBD1
CAISDPAGGLSYEQYF	TGTGCCATCAGTGACCCCGCAGGGGGACTCTCCTACGAGCAGTACTTC	16	TRBV10-3	NA	TRBJ2-7	NA
CASSLTGQVTSPLHF	TGTGCCAGCAGCTTAACGGGACAGGTCACTTCACCCCTCCACTTT	15	TRBV13	NA	TRBJ1-6	TRBD1
CAGRGTQGTYEQYF	TGTGCCGGGCGGGGCACCCAAGGGACCTACGAGCAGTACTTC	14	TRBV9	NA	TRBJ2-7	NA
CASSLDGETQYF	TGTGCCAGCAGTCTAGATGGGGAGACCCAGTACTTC	12	TRBV7-3	NA	TRBJ2-5	NA
CASSFPGTSADTQYF	TGTGCCAGCAGTTTTCCGGGGACTAGCGCAGATACGCAGTATTTT	15	TRBV28	NA	TRBJ2-3	TRBD2
CASSHGTSAYGYTF	TGTGCCAGCAGCCATGGGACGTCGGCCTATGGCTACACCTTC	14	TRBV16	NA	TRBJ1-2	NA
CASHLWPGNEQFF	TGTGCCAGCCACTTGTGGCCAGGCAATGAGCAGTTCTTC	13	TRBV2	NA	TRBJ2-1	NA
CASSPGLNTGELFF	TGTGCCAGCAGCCCGGGACTGAACACCGGGGAGCTGTTTTTT	14	TRBV4-2	once	TRBJ2-2	NA
CASSKGTGELFF	TGTGCCAGTAGTAAAGGCACCGGGGAGCTGTTTTTT	12	TRBV19	NA	TRBJ2-2	NA
CASSALAGERQETQYF	TGCGCCAGCAGCGCTCTGGCGGGGGAGCGGCAAGAGACCCAGTACTTC	16	TRBV4-1	NA	TRBJ2-5	TRBD2
CASSYQERDRQYF	TGTGCCAGCAGTTACCAGGAGAGAGATCGGCAGTACTTC	13	TRBV6-6	NA	TRBJ2-7	NA
CASSFPENTEAFF	TGTGCCAGCAGCTTTCCGGAGAACACTGAAGCTTTCTTT	13	TRBV7-9	NA	TRBJ1-1	NA